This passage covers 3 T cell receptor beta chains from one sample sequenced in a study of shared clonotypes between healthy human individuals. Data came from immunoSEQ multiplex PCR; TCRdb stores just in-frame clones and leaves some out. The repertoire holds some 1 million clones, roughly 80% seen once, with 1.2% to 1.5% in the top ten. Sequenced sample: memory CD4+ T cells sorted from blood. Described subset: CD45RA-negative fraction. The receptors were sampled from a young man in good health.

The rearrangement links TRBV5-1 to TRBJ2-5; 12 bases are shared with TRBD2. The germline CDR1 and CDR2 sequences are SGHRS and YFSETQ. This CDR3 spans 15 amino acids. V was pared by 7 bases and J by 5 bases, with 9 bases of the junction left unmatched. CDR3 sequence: CASYSLAGGPETQYF. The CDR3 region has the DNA TGCGCCAGCTACTCACTAGCGGGAGGACCTGAGACCCAGTACTTC. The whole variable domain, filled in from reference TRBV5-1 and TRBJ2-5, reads KAGVTQTPRYLIKTRGQQVTLSCSPISGHRSVSWYQQTPGQGLQFLFEYFSETQRNKGNFPGRFSGRQFSNSRSEMNVSTLELGDSALYLCASYSLAGGPETQYFGPGTRLLVL.

CDR3 nucleotides: TGTGCCAGCGTTAATGGCAATGAGCAGTTCTTC. Its translation is CASVNGNEQFF. This chain uses TRBV28 with TRBJ2-1; D is uncertain. Germline CDR1 MDHEN, CDR2 SYDVKM. Between the trimmed V and J ends, which lost 8 bases and 6 bases, there was a span of 8 bases. CDR3 length: 11 residues.

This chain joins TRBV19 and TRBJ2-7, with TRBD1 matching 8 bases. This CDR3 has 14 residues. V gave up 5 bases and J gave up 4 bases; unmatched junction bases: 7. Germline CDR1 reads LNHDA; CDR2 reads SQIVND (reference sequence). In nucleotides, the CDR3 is TGTGCCAGTAGTGCCCAGGGGGCGAGTTACGAGCAGTACTTC. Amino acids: CASSAQGASYEQYF.